This entry describes one T cell receptor (beta chain). What it binds is unknown. The CDR3 has 16 residues. Germline V CDR1 and CDR2: MDHEN, SYDVKM. Trimming cost V 1 base and J 6 bases; bases outside gene matches: 7. These data are taken from a study of Tregs in tolerant kidney transplant recipients. The study's findings and limits: Tolerant patients' donor-specific Tregs expanded beyond overall Tregs, suggesting antigen-driven growth. Tregs expanded with activated donor B cells seemed most donor-specific. The small number of patients limits these findings pending further validation.

Related graft donors supplied nonmyeloablative bone marrow transplants, and mixed chimerism was transient. The repertoire was sequenced with immunoSEQ multiplex PCR; TCRdb's copy has only in-frame clones and lacks some. The sample has tens of thousands of clones, around 87% seen once. This chain uses TRBV28 with TRBJ1-5, with 9 positions matching TRBD1. The sequence was collected from a human patient who received a combined kidney and bone marrow transplant. Some T cells may have originated in the graft donor. This sample comprised CD4+ T cells from blood (PBMCs), obtained 6 months after the transplant. The CDR3 loop reads CASSLLLGQGRQPQHF. The CDR3 DNA sequence: TGTGCCAGCAGTTTATTATTGGGACAGGGCCGTCAGCCCCAGCATTTT.